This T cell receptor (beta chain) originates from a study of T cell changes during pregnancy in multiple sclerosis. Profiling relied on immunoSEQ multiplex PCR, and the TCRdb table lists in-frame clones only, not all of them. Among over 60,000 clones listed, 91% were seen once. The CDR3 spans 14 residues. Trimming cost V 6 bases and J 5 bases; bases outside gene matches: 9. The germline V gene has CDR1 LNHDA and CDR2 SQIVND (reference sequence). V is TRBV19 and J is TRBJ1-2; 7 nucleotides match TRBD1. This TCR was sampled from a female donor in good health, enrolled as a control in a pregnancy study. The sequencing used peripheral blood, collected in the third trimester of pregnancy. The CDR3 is CASRPQGYGYGYTF. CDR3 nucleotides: TGTGCCAGTAGGCCACAGGGGTATGGGTATGGCTACACCTTC.